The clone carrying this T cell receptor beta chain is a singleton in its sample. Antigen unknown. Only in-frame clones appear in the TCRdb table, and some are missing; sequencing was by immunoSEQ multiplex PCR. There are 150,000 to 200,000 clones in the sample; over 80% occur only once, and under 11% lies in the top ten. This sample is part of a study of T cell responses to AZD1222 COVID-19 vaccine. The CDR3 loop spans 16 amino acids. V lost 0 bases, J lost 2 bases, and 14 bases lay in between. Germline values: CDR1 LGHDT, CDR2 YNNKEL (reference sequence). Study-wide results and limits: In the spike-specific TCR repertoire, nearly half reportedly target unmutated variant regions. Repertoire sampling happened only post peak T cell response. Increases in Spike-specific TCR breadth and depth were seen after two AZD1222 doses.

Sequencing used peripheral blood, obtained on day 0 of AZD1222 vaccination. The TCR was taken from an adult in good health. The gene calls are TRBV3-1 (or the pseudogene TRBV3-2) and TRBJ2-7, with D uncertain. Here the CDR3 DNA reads TGTGCCAGCAGCCAAGATTCCGCGTCACGCGCCTACGAGCAGTACTTC. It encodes CASSQDSASRAYEQYF.